This is a list of T cell receptor beta chains from one sample in a study of blood T cell repertoires in COVID-19. Profiled with immunoSEQ multiplex PCR; TCRdb holds only in-frame clones, not every one. The table has approximately 100,000 clones, approximately 72% seen once. The sample was peripheral blood. The source is a man in his 70s with acute or convalescent COVID-19. Both conserved end residues are part of each CDR3. A D gene is named only where the DNA matches it firmly. Only some rows state a clone size, as once, few, many or a class for expanded clones.

TRBJ2-7,NA,TRBV6-6,NA,TGTGCCAGCAGTCTACTATACGAGCAGTACTTC,CASSLLYEQYF
TRBJ1-6,NA,TRBV10-3,few,TGTGCCATCAGTGAGGCGGCCCGAAATTCACCCCTCCACTTT,CAISEAARNSPLHF
TRBJ2-3,TRBD2,TRBV9,NA,TGTGCCAGCAGCTCGGGACTAGCGGGAGACCGCTATACGCAGTATTTT,CASSSGLAGDRYTQYF
TRBJ2-1,NA,TRBV2,NA,TGTGCCAGCAGTGAAGTTCCCTCGGGTGAGCAGTTCTTC,CASSEVPSGEQFF
TRBJ2-1,NA,TRBV30,NA,TGTGCCTGGAAACGGGGTGGGGGGAATGAGCAGTTCTTC,CAWKRGGGNEQFF
TRBJ2-7,TRBD1,TRBV7-3,NA,TGTGCCAGCAGCCCAGGGGGGACAGGGATCGTCGAGCAGTACTTC,CASSPGGTGIVEQYF
TRBJ2-2,NA,TRBV19,NA,TGTGCCAGTAGAATCCGGACAGCCAACACCGGGGAGCTGTTTTTT,CASRIRTANTGELFF
TRBJ2-7,NA,TRBV20-1,NA,TGCAGTGCCGTAAGCCCCGAGCAGTACTTC,CSAVSPEQYF
TRBJ1-3,NA,TRBV5-1,once,TGCGCCAGCACCATGGACAGCTACTCTGGAAACACCATATATTTT,CASTMDSYSGNTIYF
TRBJ2-1,TRBD1,TRBV7-2,NA,TGTGCCAGCAGCTCACAACAGGGGGCCGGGTATGAGCAGTTCTTC,CASSSQQGAGYEQFF
TRBJ2-1,NA,TRBV11-2,NA,TGTGCCAGCAGCCTGATGGGTGGGGGCCCGAGCTCCTACAATGAGCAGTTCTTC,CASSLMGGGPSSYNEQFF
TRBJ2-7,TRBD2,TRBV6-2/TRBV6-3,NA,TGTGCCAGCAGTCGGGGGGGGCCCCTTGCTGAGCAGTACTTC,CASSRGGPLAEQYF
TRBJ2-7,TRBD2,TRBV5-4,NA,TGTGCCAGCAGCTTGGGCTCTAGCGGGACCTACCAGCCCTACGAGCAGTACTTC,CASSLGSSGTYQPYEQYF
TRBJ2-5,TRBD2,TRBV4-1,NA,TGCGCCAGCAGCCATGTTAGCGGGGAAGAGACCCAGTACTTC,CASSHVSGEETQYF
TRBJ2-2,TRBD2,TRBV5-1,NA,TGCGCCAGCAGCTTGAAAGCGGGAGGCGACACCGGGGAGCTGTTTTTT,CASSLKAGGDTGELFF
TRBJ1-4,NA,TRBV10-3,NA,TGTGCCATCAGTGTTGGGGGCCTGACAACTAATGAAAAACTGTTTTTT,CAISVGGLTTNEKLFF
TRBJ1-4,NA,TRBV19,NA,TGTGCCAGTAGCCCAAGGGGCTTCACCAATGAAAAACTGTTTTTT,CASSPRGFTNEKLFF
TRBJ2-1,TRBD2,TRBV3-1/TRBV3-2,NA,TGTGCCAGCAGCCCAAAGCTAGCGGTGAACAATGAGCAGTTCTTC,CASSPKLAVNNEQFF
TRBJ1-1,NA,TRBV6-6,NA,TGTGCCAGCAGTTGGAGCGTCACTGAAGCTTTCTTT,CASSWSVTEAFF
TRBJ2-1,NA,TRBV7-6,NA,TGTGCCAGCAGCGCGTCCTCCTTCAGGGGAGCTGAGCAGTTCTTC,CASSASSFRGAEQFF
TRBJ2-1,NA,TRBV21-1,once,TGTGCCAGCAGCAAATGGGCTGGAGCTAGCGGTCGGGAATACAATGAGCAGTTCTTC,CASSKWAGASGREYNEQFF
TRBJ1-1,NA,TRBV7-2,NA,TGTGCCAGCAGTTTAACGTTCCAGGGTAGGGGTAGGGAAGCTTTCTTT,CASSLTFQGRGREAFF
TRBJ2-1,TRBD1,TRBV29-1,NA,TGCAGCGTTGAATTGGACAGGGAGTTCTTC,CSVELDREFF
TRBJ2-5,NA,TRBV7-8,NA,TGTGCCAGCAGCCTAAGGGACAGGGCGGGGGGAGAGACCCAGTACTTC,CASSLRDRAGGETQYF
TRBJ2-1,TRBD2,TRBV28,NA,TGTGCCAGCAGGCCCTCGGGACTAGCGGGGAGAAGCAATGAGCAGTTCTTC,CASRPSGLAGRSNEQFF
TRBJ2-2,NA,TRBV19,NA,TGTGCCAGTCTTGCAGAGAACACCGGGGAGCTGTTTTTT,CASLAENTGELFF
TRBJ2-7,TRBD2,TRBV5-1,NA,TGCGCCAGCAGCTTCCCTCAAGGACTAGCGGGAGGGTACGAGCAGTACTTC,CASSFPQGLAGGYEQYF
TRBJ2-7,NA,TRBV6-5,few,TGTGCCAGCAGTCTACAGGGTTCCTACGAGCAGTACTTC,CASSLQGSYEQYF
TRBJ2-1,TRBD2,TRBV10-3,once,TGTGCCATCAGTGAGTCGATCTTTTCCGGGAGGGCCGACAATGAGCAGTTCTTC,CAISESIFSGRADNEQFF
TRBJ2-5,TRBD2,TRBV5-1,NA,TGCGCCAGCAGCTTGGATACGGGAGGGAGGAAGACCCAGTACTTC,CASSLDTGGRKTQYF
TRBJ2-1,TRBD2,TRBV5-1,NA,TGCGCCAGCAGCTTTACTAGCGGGAGGGACTCCTACAATGAGCAGTTCTTC,CASSFTSGRDSYNEQFF
TRBJ2-6,NA,TRBV5-1,NA,TGCGCCAGCAGAGGGGGTTTTAACGTCCTGACTTTC,CASRGGFNVLTF
TRBJ2-7,NA,TRBV9,NA,TGTGCCAGCAGCGGGGGACTCGCATCCTACGAGCAGTACTTC,CASSGGLASYEQYF
TRBJ2-1,TRBD2,TRBV7-2,NA,TGTGCCAGCAGCATACTAGCGGGAGGGCCTAATGAGCAGTTCTTC,CASSILAGGPNEQFF
TRBJ1-5,NA,TRBV2,NA,TGTGCCAGCAGTGGAGGGAGCAATCAGCCCCAGCATTTT,CASSGGSNQPQHF
TRBJ2-3,TRBD1,TRBV27,NA,TGTGCCAGCAGTTTCTGGACAGGGGTAGATACGCAGTATTTT,CASSFWTGVDTQYF
TRBJ2-5,TRBD2,TRBV7-2,NA,TGTGCCAGCAGCTTCCTTGGACTAGCGGGAGAGACCCAGTACTTC,CASSFLGLAGETQYF
TRBJ1-2,TRBD1,TRBV30,NA,TGTGCCTGGAGTTTCAAAACCGGGACAGGGAGCAACTATGGCTACACCTTC,CAWSFKTGTGSNYGYTF
TRBJ2-7,TRBD2,TRBV6-5,NA,TGTGCCAGCAGCCTTTTCGGCGGGAGGAGGGGCGAGCAGTACTTC,CASSLFGGRRGEQYF
TRBJ2-5,TRBD2,TRBV29-1,NA,TGCAGCGGTGGCGGGAGGCCACAAGAGACCCAGTACTTC,CSGGGRPQETQYF
TRBJ2-1,NA,TRBV12-5,NA,TGTGCTAGTGGTTTGGAACAAAATGAGCAGTTCTTC,CASGLEQNEQFF
TRBJ1-5,NA,TRBV27,NA,TGTGCCAGCAGTTTCGGTTTCCCCGGGGGGGCTCAGCCCCAGCATTTT,CASSFGFPGGAQPQHF
TRBJ2-3,NA,TRBV5-1,once,TGCGCCAGCAGCTTCACACCTTCTAGCACAGATACGCAGTATTTT,CASSFTPSSTDTQYF
TRBJ2-3,TRBD2,TRBV5-4,NA,TGTGCCAGCAGCTCCGCCGGGACTAGGGCTCTCACAGATACGCAGTATTTT,CASSSAGTRALTDTQYF
TRBJ1-1,TRBD1,TRBV18,NA,TGTGCCAGCTCACCGGACAGGACGTTCATGAACACTGAAGCTTTCTTT,CASSPDRTFMNTEAFF
TRBJ1-4,TRBD1,TRBV5-1,NA,TGCGCCAGCAGCTTGGCGAGCGGACAGGGGGTGAAAAAACTGTTTTTT,CASSLASGQGVKKLFF
TRBJ2-3,TRBD2,TRBV6-6,once,TGTGCCAGCAGTCGATATTCTCTAGCGGGAGGGCCCTCAGATACGCAGTATTTT,CASSRYSLAGGPSDTQYF
TRBJ1-5,NA,TRBV19,NA,TGTGCCATTGGTGGGGCGCAAAGCAATCAGCCCCAGCATTTT,CAIGGAQSNQPQHF
TRBJ1-4,NA,TRBV5-1,NA,TGCGCCAGCAAACAGCCGAATGAAAAACTGTTTTTT,CASKQPNEKLFF
TRBJ2-7,NA,TRBV10-3,few,TGTGCCATCAGCCTGGACAGGGAGGGAAAGCCCTACGAGCAGTACTTC,CAISLDREGKPYEQYF
TRBJ1-1,NA,TRBV2,NA,TGTGCCAGCACGGGAGGGGTTGGCACTGAAGCTTTCTTT,CASTGGVGTEAFF
TRBJ1-1,NA,TRBV28,NA,TGTGCCAGCAGTTGGAGGGAGGGTGAAGCTTTCTTT,CASSWREGEAFF
TRBJ1-1,NA,TRBV3-1/TRBV3-2,NA,TGTGCCAGCAGCCTTCGGGGGGTTACTGAAGCTTTCTTT,CASSLRGVTEAFF
TRBJ2-3,NA,TRBV11-3,NA,TGTGCCAGCAGCTCTTCGGGACTCCTAACAGATACGCAGTATTTT,CASSSSGLLTDTQYF
TRBJ1-2,TRBD1,TRBV2,NA,TGTGCCAGCGTCTTAGACAGGGGTGACTATGGCTACACCTTC,CASVLDRGDYGYTF
TRBJ2-2,TRBD2,TRBV27,NA,TGTGCCAGCAAGGTAGCGGGAGGGCCGGGAACCGGGGAGCTGTTTTTT,CASKVAGGPGTGELFF
TRBJ2-3,NA,TRBV7-9,NA,TGTGCCAGCAGGGCAGGGACAGATACGCAGTATTTT,CASRAGTDTQYF